This T cell receptor (beta chain) was identified in a study of control samples from healthy donors and cancer patients. Using immunoSEQ multiplex PCR, the repertoire was profiled, and TCRdb retains in-frame clones only, with some absent. Among tens of thousands of clones listed, roughly 86% were seen once. From germline, CDR1 is SGHAT and CDR2 FQNNGV. Trimming removed 5 bases from V and 2 bases from J, with 12 bases in between. The CDR3 contains 14 residues. Sequencing was carried out using blood. The chain has TRBV11-2 and TRBJ1-1; no firm D call. This TCR was recovered from a man aged 50-60 years in good health. In DNA form, the CDR3 reads TGTGCCAGCAGCGGAGAAACCCATAACACTGAAGCTTTCTTT. Protein sequence: CASSGETHNTEAFF.